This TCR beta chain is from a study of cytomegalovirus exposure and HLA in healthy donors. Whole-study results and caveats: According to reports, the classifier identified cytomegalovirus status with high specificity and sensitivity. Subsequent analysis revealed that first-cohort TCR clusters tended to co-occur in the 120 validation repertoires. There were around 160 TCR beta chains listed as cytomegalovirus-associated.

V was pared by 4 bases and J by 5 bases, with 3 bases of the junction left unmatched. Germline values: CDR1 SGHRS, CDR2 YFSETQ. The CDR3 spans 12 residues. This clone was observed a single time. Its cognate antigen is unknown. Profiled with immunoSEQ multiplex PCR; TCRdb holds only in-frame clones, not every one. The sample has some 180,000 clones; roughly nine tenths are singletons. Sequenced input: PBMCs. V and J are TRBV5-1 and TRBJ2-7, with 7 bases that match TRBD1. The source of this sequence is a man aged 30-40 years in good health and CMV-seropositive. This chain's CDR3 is CASSTGQHEQYF. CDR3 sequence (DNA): TGCGCCAGCAGCACGGGACAGCACGAGCAGTACTTC.